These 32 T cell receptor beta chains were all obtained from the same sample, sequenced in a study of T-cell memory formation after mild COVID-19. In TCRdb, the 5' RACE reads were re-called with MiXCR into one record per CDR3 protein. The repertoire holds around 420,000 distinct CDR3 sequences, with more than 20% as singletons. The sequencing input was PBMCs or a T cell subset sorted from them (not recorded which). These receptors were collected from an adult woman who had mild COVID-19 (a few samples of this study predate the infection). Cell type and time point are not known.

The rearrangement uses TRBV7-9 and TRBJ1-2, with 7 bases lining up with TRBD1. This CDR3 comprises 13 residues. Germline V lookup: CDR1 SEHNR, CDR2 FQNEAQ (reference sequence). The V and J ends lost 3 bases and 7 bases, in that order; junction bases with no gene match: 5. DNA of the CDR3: TGTGCCAGCAGCTTGGGACAGATCTCTGGCTACACCTTC. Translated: CASSLGQISGYTF.

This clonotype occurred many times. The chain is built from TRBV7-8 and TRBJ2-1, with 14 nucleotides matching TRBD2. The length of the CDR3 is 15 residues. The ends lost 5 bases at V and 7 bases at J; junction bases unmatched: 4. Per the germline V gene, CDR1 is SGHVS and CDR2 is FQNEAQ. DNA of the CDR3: TGTGCCAGCAGCAGACTAGCGGGGGGGTTGAATGAGCAGTTCTTC. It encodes CASSRLAGGLNEQFF.

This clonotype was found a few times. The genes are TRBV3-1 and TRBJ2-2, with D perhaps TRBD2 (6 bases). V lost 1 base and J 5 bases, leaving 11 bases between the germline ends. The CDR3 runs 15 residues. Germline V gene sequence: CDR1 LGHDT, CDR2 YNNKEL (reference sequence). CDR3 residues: CASSQGGISTGELFF. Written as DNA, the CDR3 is TGTGCCAGCAGCCAAGGCGGGATTTCGACCGGGGAGCTGTTTTTT.

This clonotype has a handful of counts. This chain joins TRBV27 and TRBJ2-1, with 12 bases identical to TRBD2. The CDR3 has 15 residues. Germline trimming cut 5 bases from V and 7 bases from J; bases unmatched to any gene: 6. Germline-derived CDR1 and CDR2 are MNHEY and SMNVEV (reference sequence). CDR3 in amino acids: CASSPSGGAKNEQFF. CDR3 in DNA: TGTGCCAGCAGTCCTAGCGGGGGGGCCAAAAATGAGCAGTTCTTC.

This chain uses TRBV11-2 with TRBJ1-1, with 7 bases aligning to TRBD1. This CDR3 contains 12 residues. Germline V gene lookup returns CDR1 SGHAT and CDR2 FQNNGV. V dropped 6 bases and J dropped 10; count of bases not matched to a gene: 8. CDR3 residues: CASSSPGGGAFF. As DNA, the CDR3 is TGTGCCAGCAGTTCCCCAGGGGGGGGAGCTTTCTTT.

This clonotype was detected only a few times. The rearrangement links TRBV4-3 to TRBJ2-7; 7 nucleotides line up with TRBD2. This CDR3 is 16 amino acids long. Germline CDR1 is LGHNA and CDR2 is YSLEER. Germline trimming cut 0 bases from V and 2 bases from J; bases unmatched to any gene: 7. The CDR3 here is CASSQDRRAGAYEQYF. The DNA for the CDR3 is TGCGCCAGCAGCCAAGATCGACGCGCGGGAGCCTACGAGCAGTACTTC.

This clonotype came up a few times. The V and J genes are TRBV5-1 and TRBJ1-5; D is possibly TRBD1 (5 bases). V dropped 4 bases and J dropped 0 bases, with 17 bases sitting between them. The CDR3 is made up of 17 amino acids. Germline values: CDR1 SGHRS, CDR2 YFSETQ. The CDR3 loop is CASSPGRTIYSNQPQHF. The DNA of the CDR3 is TGCGCCAGCAGCCCGGGCCGGACAATATATAGCAATCAGCCCCAGCATTTT.

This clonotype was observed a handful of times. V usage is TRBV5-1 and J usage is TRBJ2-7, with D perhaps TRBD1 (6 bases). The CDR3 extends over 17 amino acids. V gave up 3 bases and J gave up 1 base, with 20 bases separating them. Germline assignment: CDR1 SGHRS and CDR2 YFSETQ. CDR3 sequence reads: CASSSRSRARGSYEQYF. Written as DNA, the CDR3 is TGCGCCAGCAGCTCTCGAAGCAGAGCGAGGGGGTCCTACGAGCAGTACTTC.

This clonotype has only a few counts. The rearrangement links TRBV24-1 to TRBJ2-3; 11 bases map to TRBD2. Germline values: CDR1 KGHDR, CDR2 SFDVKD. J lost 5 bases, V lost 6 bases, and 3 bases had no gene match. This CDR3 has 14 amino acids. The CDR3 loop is CATSTSGSGDTQYF. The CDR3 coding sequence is TGTGCCACCAGTACTAGCGGGAGCGGAGATACGCAGTATTTT.

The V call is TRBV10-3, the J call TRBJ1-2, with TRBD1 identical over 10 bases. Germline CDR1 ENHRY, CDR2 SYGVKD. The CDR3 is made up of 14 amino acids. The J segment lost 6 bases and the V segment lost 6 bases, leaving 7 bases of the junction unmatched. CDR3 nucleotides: TGTGCCATCAGCTCCGGGACAGGGGTCGATGGCTACACCTTC. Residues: CAISSGTGVDGYTF.

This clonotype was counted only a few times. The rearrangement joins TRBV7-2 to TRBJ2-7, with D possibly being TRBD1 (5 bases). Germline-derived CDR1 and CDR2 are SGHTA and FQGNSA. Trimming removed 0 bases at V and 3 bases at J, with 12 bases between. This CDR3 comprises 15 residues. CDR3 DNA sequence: TGTGCCAGCAGCTTAGCGACAGATTACCGCTACGAGCAGTACTTC. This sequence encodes CASSLATDYRYEQYF. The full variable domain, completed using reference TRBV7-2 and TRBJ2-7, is GAGVSQSPSNKVTEKGKDVELRCDPISGHTALYWYRQSLGQGLEFLIYFQGNSAPDKSGLPSDRFSAERTGGSVSTLTIQRTQQEDSAVYLCASSLATDYRYEQYFGPGTRLTVT.

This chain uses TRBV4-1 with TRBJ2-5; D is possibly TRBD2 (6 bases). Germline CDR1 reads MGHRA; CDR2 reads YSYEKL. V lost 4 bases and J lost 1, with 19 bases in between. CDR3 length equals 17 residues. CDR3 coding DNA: TGCGCCAGCAGCCCCTATTTGCGGGGCCCCTTCCAAGAGACCCAGTACTTC. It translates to CASSPYLRGPFQETQYF.

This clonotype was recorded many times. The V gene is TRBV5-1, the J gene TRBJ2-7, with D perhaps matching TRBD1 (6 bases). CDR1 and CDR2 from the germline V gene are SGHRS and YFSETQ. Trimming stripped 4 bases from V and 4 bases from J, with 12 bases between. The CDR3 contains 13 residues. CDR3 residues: CASSGRQGYEQYF. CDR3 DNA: TGCGCCAGCAGCGGACGCCAGGGGTACGAGCAGTACTTC.

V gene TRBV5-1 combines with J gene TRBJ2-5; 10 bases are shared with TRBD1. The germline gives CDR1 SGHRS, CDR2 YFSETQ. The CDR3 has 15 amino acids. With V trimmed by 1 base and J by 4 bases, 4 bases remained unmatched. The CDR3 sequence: CASSLTWTGGETQYF. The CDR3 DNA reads TGCGCCAGCAGCTTGACCTGGACAGGGGGAGAGACCCAGTACTTC.

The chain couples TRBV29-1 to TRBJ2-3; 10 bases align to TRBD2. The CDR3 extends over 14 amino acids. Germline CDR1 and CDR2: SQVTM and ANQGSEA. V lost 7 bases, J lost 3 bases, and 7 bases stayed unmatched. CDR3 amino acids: CSAAGGQGTDTQYF. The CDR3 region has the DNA TGCAGCGCAGCGGGAGGGCAGGGGACAGATACGCAGTATTTT.

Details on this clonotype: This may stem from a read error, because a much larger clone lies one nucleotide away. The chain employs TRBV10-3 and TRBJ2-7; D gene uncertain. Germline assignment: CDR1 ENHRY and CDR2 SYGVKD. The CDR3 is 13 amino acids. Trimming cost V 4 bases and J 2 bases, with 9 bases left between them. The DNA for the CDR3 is TGTGCCATCAGTGCGCCCCAACCCTACGAGCAGTACTTC. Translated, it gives CAISAPQPYEQYF.

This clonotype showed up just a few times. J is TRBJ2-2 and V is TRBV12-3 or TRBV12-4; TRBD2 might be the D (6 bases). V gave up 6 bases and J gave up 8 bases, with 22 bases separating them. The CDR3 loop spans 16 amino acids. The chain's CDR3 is CASRERRAGPTGELFF. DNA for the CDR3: TGTGCCAGCAGAGAACGGAGGGCAGGGCCGACGGGGGAGCTGTTTTTT.

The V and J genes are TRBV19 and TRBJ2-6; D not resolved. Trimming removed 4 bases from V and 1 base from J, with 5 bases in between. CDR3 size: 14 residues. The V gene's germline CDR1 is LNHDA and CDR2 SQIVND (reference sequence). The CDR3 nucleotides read TGTGCCAGTAGTACATTATCTGGGGCCAACGTCCTGACTTTC. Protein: CASSTLSGANVLTF.

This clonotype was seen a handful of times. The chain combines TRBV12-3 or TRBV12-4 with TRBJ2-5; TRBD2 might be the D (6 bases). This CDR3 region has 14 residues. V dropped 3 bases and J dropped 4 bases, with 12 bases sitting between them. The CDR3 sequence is CASSFSGSSETQYF. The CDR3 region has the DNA TGTGCCAGCAGTTTTTCCGGGAGTTCAGAGACCCAGTACTTC.

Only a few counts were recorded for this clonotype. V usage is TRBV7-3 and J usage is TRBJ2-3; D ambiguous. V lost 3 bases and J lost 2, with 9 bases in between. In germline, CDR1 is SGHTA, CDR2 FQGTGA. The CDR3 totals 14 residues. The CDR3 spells CASSLSVSTDTQYF. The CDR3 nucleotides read TGTGCCAGCAGCTTGAGTGTTTCCACAGATACGCAGTATTTT.

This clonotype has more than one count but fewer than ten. The CDR3 nucleotides are TGTGCCAGCAGTGCCCTCGGGACAGGGGGTCAAGAGACCCAGTACTTC. Translation: CASSALGTGGQETQYF. The chain couples TRBV12-3 or TRBV12-4 to TRBJ2-5; 11 nucleotides agree with TRBD1. The CDR3 is 16 amino acids. The V gene end was trimmed by 5 bases and the J gene end by 2 bases; junction bases not matched to a gene: 7.

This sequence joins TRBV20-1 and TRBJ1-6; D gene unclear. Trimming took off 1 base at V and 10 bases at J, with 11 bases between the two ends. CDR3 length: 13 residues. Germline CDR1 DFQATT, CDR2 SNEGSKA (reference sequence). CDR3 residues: CSARVLWESPLHF. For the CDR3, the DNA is TGCAGTGCTAGAGTACTGTGGGAGTCACCCCTCCACTTT.

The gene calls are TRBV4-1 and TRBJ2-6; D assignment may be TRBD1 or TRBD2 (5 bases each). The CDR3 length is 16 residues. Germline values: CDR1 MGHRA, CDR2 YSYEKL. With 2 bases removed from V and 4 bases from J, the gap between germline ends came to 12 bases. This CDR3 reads CASSQRGDPGANVLTF. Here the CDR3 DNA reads TGCGCCAGCAGCCAAAGAGGGGATCCCGGGGCCAACGTCCTGACTTTC.

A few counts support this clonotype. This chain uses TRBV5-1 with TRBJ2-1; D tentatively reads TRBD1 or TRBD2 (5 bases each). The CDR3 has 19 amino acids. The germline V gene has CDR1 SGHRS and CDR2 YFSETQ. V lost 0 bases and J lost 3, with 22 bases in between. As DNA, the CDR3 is TGCGCCAGCAGCTTGGTAGTCCGAGGGTTGGGGGACGGCTACAATGAGCAGTTCTTC. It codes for CASSLVVRGLGDGYNEQFF.

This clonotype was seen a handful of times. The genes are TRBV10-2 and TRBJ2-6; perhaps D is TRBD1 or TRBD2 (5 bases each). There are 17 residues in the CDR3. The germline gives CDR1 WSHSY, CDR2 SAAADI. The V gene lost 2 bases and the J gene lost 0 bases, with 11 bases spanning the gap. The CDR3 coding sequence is TGCGCCAGCAGTGAGACGGGACCAAGCTCTGGGGCCAACGTCCTGACTTTC. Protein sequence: CASSETGPSSGANVLTF.

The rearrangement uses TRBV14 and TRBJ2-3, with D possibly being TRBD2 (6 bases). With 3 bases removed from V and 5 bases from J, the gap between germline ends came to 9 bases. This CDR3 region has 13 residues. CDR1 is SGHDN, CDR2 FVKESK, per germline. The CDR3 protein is CASSQRGKDTQYF. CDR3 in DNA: TGTGCCAGCAGCCAGCGGGGCAAAGATACGCAGTATTTT.

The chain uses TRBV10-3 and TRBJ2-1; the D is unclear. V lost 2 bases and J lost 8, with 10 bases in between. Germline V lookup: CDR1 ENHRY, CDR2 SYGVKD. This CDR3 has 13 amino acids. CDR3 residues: CAISETGPDEQFF. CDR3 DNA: TGTGCCATCAGTGAGACCGGTCCCGATGAGCAGTTCTTC.

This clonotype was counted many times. DNA of the CDR3: TGTGCCAGCAGCTTAGGAGGGACAATCTACGAGCAGTACTTC. It translates to CASSLGGTIYEQYF. The chain recombines TRBV7-9 with TRBJ2-7; the D gene is possibly TRBD1 (6 bases). With 1 base removed from V and 3 bases from J, the gap between germline ends came to 10 bases. This CDR3 contains 14 residues. Germline CDR1 SEHNR, CDR2 FQNEAQ (reference sequence). Full variable domain (rest looked up from reference TRBV7-9 and TRBJ2-7): DTGVSQNPRHKITKRGQNVTFRCDPISEHNRLYWYRQTLGQGPEFLTYFQNEAQLEKSRLLSDRFSAERPKGSFSTLEIQRTEQGDSAMYLCASSLGGTIYEQYFGPGTRLTVT.

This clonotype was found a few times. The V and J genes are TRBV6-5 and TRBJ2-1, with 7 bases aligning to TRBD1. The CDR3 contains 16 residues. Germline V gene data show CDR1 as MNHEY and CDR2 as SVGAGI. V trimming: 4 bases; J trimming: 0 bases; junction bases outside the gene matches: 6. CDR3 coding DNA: TGTGCCAGCAGTTCGGACAGGTGGAGCTCCTACAATGAGCAGTTCTTC. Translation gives CASSSDRWSSYNEQFF.

The CDR3 protein is CASSSRRYQPQHF. In nucleotides, the CDR3 is TGTGCCAGCAGTTCCCGCCGTTATCAGCCCCAGCATTTT. V is TRBV12-3 or TRBV12-4 and J is TRBJ1-5; D not resolved. The V gene lost 4 bases and the J gene lost 5 bases, with 9 bases spanning the gap. This CDR3 contains 13 residues.

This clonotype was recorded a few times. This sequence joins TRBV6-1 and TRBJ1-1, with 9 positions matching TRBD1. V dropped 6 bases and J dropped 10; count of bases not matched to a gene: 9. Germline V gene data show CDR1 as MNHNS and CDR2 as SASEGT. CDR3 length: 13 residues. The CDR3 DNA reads TGTGCCAGCAGCCCCAACACGGGACAGGGAGCTTTCTTT. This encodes CASSPNTGQGAFF.

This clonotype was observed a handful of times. CDR3 residues: CASSPRPSSNTGELFF. As DNA, the CDR3 is TGTGCCAGCAGCCCCCGGCCTAGCTCCAACACCGGGGAGCTGTTTTTT. This chain uses TRBV7-9 with TRBJ2-2; perhaps TRBD2 as D (5 bases). CDR3 length: 16 amino acids. Germline lookup yields CDR1 SEHNR and CDR2 FQNEAQ (reference sequence). Between the trimmed V and J ends, which lost 5 bases and 2 bases, there was a span of 15 bases.